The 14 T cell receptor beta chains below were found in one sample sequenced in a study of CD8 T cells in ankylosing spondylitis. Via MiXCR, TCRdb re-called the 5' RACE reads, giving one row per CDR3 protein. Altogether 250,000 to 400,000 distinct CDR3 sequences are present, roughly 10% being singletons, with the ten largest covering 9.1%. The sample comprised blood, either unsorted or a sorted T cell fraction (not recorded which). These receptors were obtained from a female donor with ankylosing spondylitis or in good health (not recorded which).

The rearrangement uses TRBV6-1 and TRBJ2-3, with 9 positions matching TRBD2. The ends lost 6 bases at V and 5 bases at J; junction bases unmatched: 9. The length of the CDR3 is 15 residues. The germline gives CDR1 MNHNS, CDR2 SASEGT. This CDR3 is CASRGLAEVLDTQYF. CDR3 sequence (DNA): TGTGCCAGCAGGGGACTAGCCGAGGTGCTAGATACGCAGTATTTT.

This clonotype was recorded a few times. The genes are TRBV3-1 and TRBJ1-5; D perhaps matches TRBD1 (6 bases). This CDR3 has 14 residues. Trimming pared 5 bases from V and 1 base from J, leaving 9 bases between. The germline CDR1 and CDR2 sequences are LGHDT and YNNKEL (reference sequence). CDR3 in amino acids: CASSYGQSNQPQHF. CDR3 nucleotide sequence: TGTGCCAGCAGCTATGGACAGAGCAATCAGCCCCAGCATTTT.

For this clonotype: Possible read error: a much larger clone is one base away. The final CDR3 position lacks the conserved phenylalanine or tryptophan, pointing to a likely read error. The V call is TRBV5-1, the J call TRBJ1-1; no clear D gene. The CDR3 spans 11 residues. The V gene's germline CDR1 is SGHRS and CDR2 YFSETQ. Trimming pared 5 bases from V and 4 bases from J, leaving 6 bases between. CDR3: CASRLGTEAFI. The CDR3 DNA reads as TGCGCCAGCAGGTTAGGCACTGAAGCTTTCATT.

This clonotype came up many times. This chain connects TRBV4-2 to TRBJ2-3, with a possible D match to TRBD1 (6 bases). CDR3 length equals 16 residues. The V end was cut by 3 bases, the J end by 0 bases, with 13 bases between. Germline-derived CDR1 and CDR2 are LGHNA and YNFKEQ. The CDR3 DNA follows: TGTGCCAGCAGCCAGGGCTTGGGGGCCAGCACAGATACGCAGTATTTT. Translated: CASSQGLGASTDTQYF.

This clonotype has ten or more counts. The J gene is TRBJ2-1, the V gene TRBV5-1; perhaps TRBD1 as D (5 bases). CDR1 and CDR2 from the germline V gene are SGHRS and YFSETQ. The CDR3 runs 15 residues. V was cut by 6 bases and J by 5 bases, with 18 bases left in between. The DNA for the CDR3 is TGCGCCAGCACCCCTCGGAGCGACAGCAACAATGAGCAGTTCTTC. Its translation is CASTPRSDSNNEQFF.

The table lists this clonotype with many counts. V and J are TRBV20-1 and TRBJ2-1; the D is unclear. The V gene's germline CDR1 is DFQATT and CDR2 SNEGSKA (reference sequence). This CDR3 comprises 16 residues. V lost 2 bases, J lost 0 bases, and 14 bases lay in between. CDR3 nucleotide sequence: TGCAGTGCTAGACTACGGCACGGAAGCTCCTACAATGAGCAGTTCTTC. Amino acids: CSARLRHGSSYNEQFF.

DNA of the CDR3: TGTGCCAGCAGTCCACGGACAGGGTCGGGTCAGCCCCAGCATTTT. Protein product: CASSPRTGSGQPQHF. The chain has TRBV27 and TRBJ1-5; 8 positions agree with TRBD1. After removal of 5 bases from V and 6 bases from J, the junction contained 9 bases not matched to a gene. Germline V gives CDR1 MNHEY, CDR2 SMNVEV (reference sequence). This CDR3 contains 15 residues.

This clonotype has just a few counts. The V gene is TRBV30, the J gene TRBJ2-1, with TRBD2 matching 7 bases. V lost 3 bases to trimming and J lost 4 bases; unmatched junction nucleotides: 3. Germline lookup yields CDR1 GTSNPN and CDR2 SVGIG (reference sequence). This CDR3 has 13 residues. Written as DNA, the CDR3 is TGTGCCTGGAGCCCTAGCGGATACAATGAGCAGTTCTTC. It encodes CAWSPSGYNEQFF.

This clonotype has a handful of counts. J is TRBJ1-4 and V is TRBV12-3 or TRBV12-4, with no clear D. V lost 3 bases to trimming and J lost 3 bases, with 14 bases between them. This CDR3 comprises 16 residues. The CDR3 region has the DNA TGTGCCAGCAGTTTGGCGGTTGGAGGGTCTAATGAAAAACTGTTTTTT. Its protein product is CASSLAVGGSNEKLFF.

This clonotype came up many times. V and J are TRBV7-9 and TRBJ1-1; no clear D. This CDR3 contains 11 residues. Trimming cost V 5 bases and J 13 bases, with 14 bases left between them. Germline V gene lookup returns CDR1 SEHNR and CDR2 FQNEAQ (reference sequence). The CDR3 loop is CASSPWAPGFF. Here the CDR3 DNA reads TGTGCCAGCAGCCCCTGGGCTCCTGGTTTCTTT.

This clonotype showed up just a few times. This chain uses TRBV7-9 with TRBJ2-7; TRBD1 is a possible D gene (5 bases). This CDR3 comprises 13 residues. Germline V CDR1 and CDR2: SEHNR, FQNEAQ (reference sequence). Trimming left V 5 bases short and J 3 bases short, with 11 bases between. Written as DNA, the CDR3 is TGTGCCAGCAGCCAGACAGTAAACTACGAGCAGTACTTC. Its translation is CASSQTVNYEQYF.

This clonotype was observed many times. CDR3 bases: TGCAGTGCCACGACACGAGACTACGAGCAGTACTTC. Protein product: CSATTRDYEQYF. The genes are TRBV20-1 and TRBJ2-7, with D unresolved. The V and J ends lost 6 bases and 3 bases respectively, with 12 bases between them. The germline gives CDR1 DFQATT, CDR2 SNEGSKA (reference sequence). The CDR3 is 12 amino acids.

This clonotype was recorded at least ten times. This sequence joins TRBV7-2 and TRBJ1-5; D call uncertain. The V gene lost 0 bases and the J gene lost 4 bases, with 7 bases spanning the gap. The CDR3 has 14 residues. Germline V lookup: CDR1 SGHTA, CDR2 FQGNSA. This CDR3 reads CASSLAGINQPQHF. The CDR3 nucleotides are TGTGCCAGCAGCTTAGCAGGCATAAATCAGCCCCAGCATTTT.

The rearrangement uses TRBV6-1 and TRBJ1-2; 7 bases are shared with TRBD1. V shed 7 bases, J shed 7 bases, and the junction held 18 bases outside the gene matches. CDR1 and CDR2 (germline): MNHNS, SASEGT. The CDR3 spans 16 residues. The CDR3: CASKKKGGGGRFGYTF. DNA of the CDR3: TGTGCCAGCAAAAAAAAGGGCGGAGGGGGCCGGTTTGGCTACACCTTC.